A selection of T cell receptor beta chains follows, all from one sample in a study of identical twins. TCRdb re-called the 5' RACE reads through MiXCR, storing one row per CDR3 protein. The data show 1.5 million to 2 million distinct CDR3 sequences, about 32% seen once. The sequencing sample was made of cord blood. The receptors were gathered from a newborn girl in good health. CDR3s include the opening cysteine and the closing phenylalanine or tryptophan. Fields, in order: D gene, clone size, V gene, J gene, CDR3 DNA, CDR3 protein. D genes are given only for firm matches. Where a row states a size, it is once, few, many or the class of an expanded clone; other rows omit it.

NA	many	TRBV12-3/TRBV12-4	TRBJ2-7	TGTGCCAGCAGCCGCCGCCCCTACGAGCAGTACTTC	CASSRRPYEQYF
NA	few	TRBV20-1	TRBJ1-2	TGCAGTGCTACGATGGGCTATGGCTACACCTTC	CSATMGYGYTF
TRBD1	NA	TRBV7-9	TRBJ2-7	TGTGCCAGCAGCCTGGGCTCGACAGGGGACACCTACGAGCAGTACTTC	CASSLGSTGDTYEQYF
NA	NA	TRBV3-1	TRBJ1-2	TGTGCCAGCAGCCTTTTTGCCGGGTCCGATGGCTACACCTTC	CASSLFAGSDGYTF
NA	NA	TRBV29-1	TRBJ1-1	TGCAGCGTGGCCAGGGCTAACACTGAAGCTTTCTTT	CSVARANTEAFF
NA	few	TRBV2	TRBJ1-2	TGTGCCAGCGGCCGGACTCTTTTCAACTATGGCTACACCTTC	CASGRTLFNYGYTF
TRBD1	few	TRBV6-2/TRBV6-3	TRBJ1-5	TGTGCCAGCAGTCACCGACAGGGGTCTAGCAATCAGCCCCAGCATTTT	CASSHRQGSSNQPQHF
TRBD2	once	TRBV5-1	TRBJ2-1	TGCGCCAGCAGCTTGTGGTTCTCTAGCGGGAGGGGGTTCAATGAGCAGTTCTTC	CASSLWFSSGRGFNEQFF
NA	NA	TRBV30	TRBJ1-2	TGTGCCTGGAGTCTTAACCTATATGGCCACACCTTC	CAWSLNLYGHTF
NA	NA	TRBV5-1	TRBJ2-7	TGCGCCAGCAGGTGGACTATAATAGAGGGAAGCGAGCAGTACTTC	CASRWTIIEGSEQYF
NA	NA	TRBV4-1	TRBJ2-7	TGCGCCAGCAGCCAAGTCGGGACCCTCGTCTACGAGCAGTACTTC	CASSQVGTLVYEQYF
NA	NA	TRBV15	TRBJ2-6	TGTGCCACCAGCGGAGATCGTATCGCATCTGGGGCCAACGTCCTGACTTTC	CATSGDRIASGANVLTF
TRBD2	few	TRBV3-1	TRBJ2-1	TGTGCCAGCAGCCAAGTTTCTGCGGGAGAGACTTTGAATGAGCAGTTCTTC	CASSQVSAGETLNEQFF
NA	NA	TRBV7-9	TRBJ1-4	TGTGCCAGCAGCTTAGTAGGAGTTGAAAAACTGTTTTTT	CASSLVGVEKLFF
TRBD2	NA	TRBV25-1	TRBJ2-2	TGTGCCAGCACCATCGAGCGGGGGGGCCTCCGGGAGCTGTTTTTT	CASTIERGGLRELFF
TRBD2	few	TRBV11-2	TRBJ2-3	TGTGCCAGCAGCGCCGGACTAGCGGGCAGAGATACGCAGTATTTT	CASSAGLAGRDTQYF
TRBD2	NA	TRBV6-1	TRBJ2-5	TGTGCCAGCAGTGAGCGACTAGCCAGAGGCCAGTACTTC	CASSERLARGQYF
TRBD1	many	TRBV14	TRBJ2-7	TGTGCCAGCAGCCAACTGGGACAGGGAAGGTCTAGAGAGCAGTACTTC	CASSQLGQGRSREQYF
TRBD2	few	TRBV29-1	TRBJ2-3	TGCAGCGCCCAGACCAGGACTGGCGGGAGTGGCGCAGATACGCAGTATTTT	CSAQTRTGGSGADTQYF
TRBD1	NA	TRBV27	TRBJ2-7	TGTGCCAGCAGTTTAAAGGACAGGGGGCCCTACGAGCAGTACTTC	CASSLKDRGPYEQYF
NA	NA	TRBV12-3/TRBV12-4	TRBJ2-1	TGTGCCAGCAGTTTAATCCAACATAGCTCCTACAATGAGCAGTTCTTC	CASSLIQHSSYNEQFF
NA	NA	TRBV5-1	TRBJ2-5	TGCGCCAGCAGCTTCACTGGGGGGGCCAATGAGCAGTACTTC	CASSFTGGANEQYF
NA	few	TRBV10-3	TRBJ1-1	TGTGCCATCAGTGCCAGGGGTGAAGCTTTCTTT	CAISARGEAFF
NA	NA	TRBV20-1	TRBJ2-5	TGCAGTGTGTGGGGTAAAACGGAGACCCAGTACTTC	CSVWGKTETQYF
TRBD2	NA	TRBV27	TRBJ2-3	TGTGCCAGCAGAGAGATAAGGGGCGGGAGAGGCACAGATACGCAGTATTTT	CASREIRGGRGTDTQYF
TRBD2	NA	TRBV2	TRBJ2-3	TGTGCCAGCACCGCGACTAGCGGGGGGTCAGATACGCAGTATTTT	CASTATSGGSDTQYF
NA	NA	TRBV10-3	TRBJ2-1	TGTGCCATCAGGAACTCAGGGGTCAATGAGCAGTTCTTC	CAIRNSGVNEQFF
TRBD2	many	TRBV12-3/TRBV12-4	TRBJ2-7	TGTGCCAGCAGTTTTCTAGCGGCCCACGAGCAGTACTTC	CASSFLAAHEQYF
TRBD2	NA	TRBV5-1	TRBJ2-1	TGCGCCAGCAGCCAGAGCGGGGGCGAACCCTTCAATGAGCAGTTCTTC	CASSQSGGEPFNEQFF
NA	once	TRBV5-6	TRBJ1-6	TGTGCCAGCGACGCCGGCGGGGCTTATAATTCACCCCTCCACTTT	CASDAGGAYNSPLHF
NA	many	TRBV5-1	TRBJ2-3	TGTGCCAGCAGCTTTCAGCGGCTTAGCACAGATACGCAGTATTTT	CASSFQRLSTDTQYF
TRBD1	NA	TRBV3-1	TRBJ1-2	TGTGCCAGCAGCCCATGGACAGGCAGGACTAACTATGGCTACACCTTC	CASSPWTGRTNYGYTF
TRBD2	many	TRBV12-3/TRBV12-4	TRBJ2-1	TGTGCCAGCAGACTTAGCGGGGTCTACAATGAGCAGTTCTTC	CASRLSGVYNEQFF
NA	few	TRBV20-1	TRBJ2-1	TGCAGTGCTAGAGATCGACTGTTCTCCTACAATGAGCAGTTCTTC	CSARDRLFSYNEQFF
TRBD1	NA	TRBV20-1	TRBJ1-5	TGCAGTGCTCATAAGACAGGGGAGAGCAATCAGCCCCAGCATTTT	CSAHKTGESNQPQHF
TRBD1	NA	TRBV20-1	TRBJ1-4	TGCAGTGCTAGGGCCACAGGGGGGGCAACTAATGAAAAACTGTTTTTT	CSARATGGATNEKLFF
TRBD1	few	TRBV4-1	TRBJ2-3	TGCGCCAGCAGCCACCCACCGAAGCAGGGGGAAGATACGCAGTATTTT	CASSHPPKQGEDTQYF
NA	NA	TRBV7-2	TRBJ1-2	TGTGCCAGCAGCATTCAGGGAGCGGGCTACACCTTC	CASSIQGAGYTF
NA	once	TRBV7-2	TRBJ2-3	TGTGCCAGCAGCTTAGGTAGCGGTCCGGCGCAGTATTTT	CASSLGSGPAQYF
NA	NA	TRBV29-1	TRBJ1-2	TGCAGCGTTGGGGATTCCGTCTATGGCTACACCTTC	CSVGDSVYGYTF
TRBD1	NA	TRBV7-2	TRBJ1-2	TGTGCCAGCAGCTTTTTACAGGGGACTAACTATGGCTACACCTTC	CASSFLQGTNYGYTF
NA	few	TRBV20-1	TRBJ1-5	TGCAGTGCTAGAGATCGAGGGCAAGGCCCCCAGCATTTT	CSARDRGQGPQHF
NA	many	TRBV29-1	TRBJ2-5	TGCAGCGTTGAAGTAGGCGCGGGAGAGACCCAGTACTTC	CSVEVGAGETQYF
TRBD2	NA	TRBV5-1	TRBJ2-5	TGCGCCAGCAGCCCCGGACTAGCGGGGGGACACAATGAGCAGTACTTC	CASSPGLAGGHNEQYF
TRBD1	NA	TRBV6-5	TRBJ1-4	TGTGCCAGCAGTTTTCGGACAGGGGGAAGTTCTAATGAAAAACTGTTTTTT	CASSFRTGGSSNEKLFF
NA	NA	TRBV20-1	TRBJ2-3	TGCAGTGCTAGCCAGCGTGTTAGCACAGATACGCAGTATTTT	CSASQRVSTDTQYF
NA	many	TRBV12-3/TRBV12-4	TRBJ2-7	TGTGCCAGCAGCCCGGGACGGATCTCCTACGAGCAGTACTTC	CASSPGRISYEQYF
NA	NA	TRBV20-1	TRBJ1-5	TGCAGTGCTAAACGGACTAATCAGCCCCAGCATTTT	CSAKRTNQPQHF
NA	NA	TRBV20-1	TRBJ2-7	TGCAGTGCTAGAGATCCGGTGGCCTACGAGCAGTACTTC	CSARDPVAYEQYF
TRBD2	NA	TRBV30	TRBJ2-5	TGTGCCTGGAGACGGGGGGGGCCTGAGACCCAGTACTTC	CAWRRGGPETQYF
NA	few	TRBV20-1	TRBJ1-5	TGCAGTGCTAGAGCCTCGGACAGCTATCAGCCCCAGCATTTT	CSARASDSYQPQHF
NA	NA	TRBV24-1	TRBJ1-5	TGTGCCACCAGTGATTTGCGGGGCGGGGGGCAGCCCCAGCATTTT	CATSDLRGGGQPQHF
TRBD2	many	TRBV20-1	TRBJ2-1	TGCAGTGCTAGAGGGACTAGCAATGAGCAGTTCTTC	CSARGTSNEQFF
NA	NA	TRBV13	TRBJ1-2	TGTGCCAGCAGCTTGGGAGGGAATTTTGGTGGCTACACCTTC	CASSLGGNFGGYTF